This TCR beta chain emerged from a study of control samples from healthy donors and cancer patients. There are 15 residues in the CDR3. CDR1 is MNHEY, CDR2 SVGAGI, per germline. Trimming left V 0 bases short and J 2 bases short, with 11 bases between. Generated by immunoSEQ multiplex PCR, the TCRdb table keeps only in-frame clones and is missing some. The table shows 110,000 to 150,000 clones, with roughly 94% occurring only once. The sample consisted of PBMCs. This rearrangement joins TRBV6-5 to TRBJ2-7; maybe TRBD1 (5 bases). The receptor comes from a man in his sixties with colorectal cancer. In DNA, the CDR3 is TGTGCCAGCAGTTACTCCGCCAGGGTAGCCTACGAGCAGTACTTC. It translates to CASSYSARVAYEQYF.